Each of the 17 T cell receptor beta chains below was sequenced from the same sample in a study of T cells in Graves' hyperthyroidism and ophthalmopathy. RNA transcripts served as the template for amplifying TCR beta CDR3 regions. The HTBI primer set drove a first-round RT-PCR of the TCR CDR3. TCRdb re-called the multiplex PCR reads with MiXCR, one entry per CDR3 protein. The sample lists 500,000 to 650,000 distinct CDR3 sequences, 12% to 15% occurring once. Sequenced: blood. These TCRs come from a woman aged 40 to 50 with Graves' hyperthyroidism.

CDR3 in DNA: TGTGCCAGCGCGCCCTCTGAGGCTAGCGGGAGGGCCTCCTACGAGCAGTACTTC. Translated, it gives CASAPSEASGRASYEQYF. This chain connects TRBV9 to TRBJ2-7, with 12 bases fitting TRBD2. CDR1 SGDLS and CDR2 YYNGEE come from the germline V gene. The CDR3 has 18 amino acids. Trimming took 7 bases from V and 0 from J; bases not matched to a gene: 14.

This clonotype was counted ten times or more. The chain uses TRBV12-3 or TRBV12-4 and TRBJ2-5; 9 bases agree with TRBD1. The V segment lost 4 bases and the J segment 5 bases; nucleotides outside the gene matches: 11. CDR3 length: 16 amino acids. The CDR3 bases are TGTGCCAGCAGTTCCGAAGCGACAGGGGGGACGGAGACCCAGTACTTC. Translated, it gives CASSSEATGGTETQYF.

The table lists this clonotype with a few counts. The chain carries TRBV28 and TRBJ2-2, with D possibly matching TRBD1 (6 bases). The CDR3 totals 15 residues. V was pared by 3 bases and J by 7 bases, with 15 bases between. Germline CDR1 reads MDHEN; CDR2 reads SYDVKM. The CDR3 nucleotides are TGTGCCAGCAGTTTTTTTGGGACAAAGGTCGGGGAGCTGTTTTTT. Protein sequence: CASSFFGTKVGELFF. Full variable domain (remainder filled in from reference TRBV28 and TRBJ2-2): DVKVTQSSRYLVKRTGEKVFLECVQDMDHENMFWYRQDPGLGLRLIYFSYDVKMKEKGDIPEGYSVSREKKERFSLILESASTNQTSMYLCASSFFGTKVGELFFGEGSRLTVL.

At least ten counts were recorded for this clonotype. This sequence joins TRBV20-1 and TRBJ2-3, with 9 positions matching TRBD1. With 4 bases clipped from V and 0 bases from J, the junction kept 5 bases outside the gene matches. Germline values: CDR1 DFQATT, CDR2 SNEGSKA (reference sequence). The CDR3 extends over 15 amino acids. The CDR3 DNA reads TGCAGTGCTAACTCGGACAGGGGTAGCACAGATACGCAGTATTTT. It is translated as CSANSDRGSTDTQYF.

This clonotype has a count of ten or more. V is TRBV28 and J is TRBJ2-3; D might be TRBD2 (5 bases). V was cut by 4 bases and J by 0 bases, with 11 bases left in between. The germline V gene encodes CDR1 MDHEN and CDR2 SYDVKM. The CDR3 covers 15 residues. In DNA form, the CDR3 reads TGTGCCAGCAGTTGGACTTCGTCTAGCACAGATACGCAGTATTTT. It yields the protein CASSWTSSSTDTQYF.

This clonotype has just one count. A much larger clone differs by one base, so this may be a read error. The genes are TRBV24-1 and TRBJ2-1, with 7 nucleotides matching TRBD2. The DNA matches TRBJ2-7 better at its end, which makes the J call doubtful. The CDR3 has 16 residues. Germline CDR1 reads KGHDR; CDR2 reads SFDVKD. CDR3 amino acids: CATSDLFLAGGNEQYF. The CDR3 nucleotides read TGTGCCACCAGTGATTTGTTCTTAGCGGGCGGCAATGAGCAGTACTTC.

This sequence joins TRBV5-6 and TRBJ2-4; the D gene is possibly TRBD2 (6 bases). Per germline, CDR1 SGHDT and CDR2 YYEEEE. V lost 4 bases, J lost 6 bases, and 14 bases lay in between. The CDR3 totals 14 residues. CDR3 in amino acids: CASSQRATGNIQYF. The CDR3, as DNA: TGTGCCAGCAGCCAGCGGGCCACGGGAAACATTCAGTACTTC.

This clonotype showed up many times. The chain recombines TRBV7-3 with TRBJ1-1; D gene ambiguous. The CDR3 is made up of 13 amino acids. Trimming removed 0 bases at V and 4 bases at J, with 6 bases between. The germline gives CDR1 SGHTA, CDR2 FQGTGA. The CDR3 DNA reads TGTGCCAGCAGCTTAACAGGGCTCACTGAAGCTTTCTTT. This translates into CASSLTGLTEAFF.

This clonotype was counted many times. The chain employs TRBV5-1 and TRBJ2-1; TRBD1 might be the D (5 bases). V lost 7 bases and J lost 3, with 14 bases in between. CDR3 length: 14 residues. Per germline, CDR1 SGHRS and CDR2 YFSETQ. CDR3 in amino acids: CASARTDIYNEQFF. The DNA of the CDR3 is TGCGCCAGCGCCCGAACGGACATCTACAATGAGCAGTTCTTC. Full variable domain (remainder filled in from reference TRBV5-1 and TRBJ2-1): KAGVTQTPRYLIKTRGQQVTLSCSPISGHRSVSWYQQTPGQGLQFLFEYFSETQRNKGNFPGRFSGRQFSNSRSEMNVSTLELGDSALYLCASARTDIYNEQFFGPGTRLTVL.

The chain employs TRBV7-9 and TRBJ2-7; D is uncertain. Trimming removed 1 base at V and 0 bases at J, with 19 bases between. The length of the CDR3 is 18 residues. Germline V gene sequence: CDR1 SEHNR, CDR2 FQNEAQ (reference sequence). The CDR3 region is CASSLGRGPLPRSYEQYF. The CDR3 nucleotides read TGTGCCAGCAGCTTAGGACGCGGTCCACTACCCCGCTCCTACGAGCAGTACTTC.

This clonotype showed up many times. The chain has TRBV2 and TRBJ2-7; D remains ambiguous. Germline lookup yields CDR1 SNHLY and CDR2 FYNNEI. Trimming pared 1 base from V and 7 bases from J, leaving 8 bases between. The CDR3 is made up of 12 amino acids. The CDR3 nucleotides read TGTGCCAGCAGTGAAGTACGGTTGGAGCAGTACTTC. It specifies CASSEVRLEQYF. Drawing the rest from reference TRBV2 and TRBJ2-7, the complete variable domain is EPEVTQTPSHQVTQMGQEVILRCVPISNHLYFYWYRQILGQKVEFLVSFYNNEISEKSEIFDDQFSVERPDGSNFTLKIRSTKLEDSAMYFCASSEVRLEQYFGPGTRLTVT.

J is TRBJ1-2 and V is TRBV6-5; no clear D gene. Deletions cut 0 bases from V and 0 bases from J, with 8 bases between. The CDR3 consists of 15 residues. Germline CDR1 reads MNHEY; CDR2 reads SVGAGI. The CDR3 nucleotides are TGTGCCAGCAGTTACTCGGTCGGAACTAACTATGGCTACACCTTC. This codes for CASSYSVGTNYGYTF.

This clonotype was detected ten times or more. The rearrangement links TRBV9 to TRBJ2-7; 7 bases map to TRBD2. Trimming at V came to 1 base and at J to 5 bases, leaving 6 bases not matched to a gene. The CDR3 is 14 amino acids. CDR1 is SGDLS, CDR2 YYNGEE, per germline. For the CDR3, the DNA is TGTGCCAGCAGCGTAACGGGAGGTGTGGACGAGCAGTACTTC. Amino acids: CASSVTGGVDEQYF.

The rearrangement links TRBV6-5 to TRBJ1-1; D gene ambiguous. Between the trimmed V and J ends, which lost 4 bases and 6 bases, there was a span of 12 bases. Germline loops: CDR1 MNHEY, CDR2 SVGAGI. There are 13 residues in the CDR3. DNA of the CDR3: TGTGCCAGCAGTTCCAGCCGCTTGTCTGAAGCTTTCTTT. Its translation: CASSSSRLSEAFF.

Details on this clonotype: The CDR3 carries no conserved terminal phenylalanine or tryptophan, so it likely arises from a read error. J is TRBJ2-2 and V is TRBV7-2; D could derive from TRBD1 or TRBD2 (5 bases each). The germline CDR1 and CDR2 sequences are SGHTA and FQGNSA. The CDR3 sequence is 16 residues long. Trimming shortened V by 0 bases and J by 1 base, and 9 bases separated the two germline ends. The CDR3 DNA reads TGTGCCAGCAGCTTAGCCGGGACCAGGAACACCGGGGAGCTGTTTTTA. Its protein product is CASSLAGTRNTGELFL.

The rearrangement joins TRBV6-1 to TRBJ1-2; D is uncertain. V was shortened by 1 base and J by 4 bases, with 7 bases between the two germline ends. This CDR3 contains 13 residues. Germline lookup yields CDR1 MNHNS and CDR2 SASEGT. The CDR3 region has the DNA TGTGCCAGCAGTGAAGGGTTTTCCTATGGCTACACCTTC. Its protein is CASSEGFSYGYTF.

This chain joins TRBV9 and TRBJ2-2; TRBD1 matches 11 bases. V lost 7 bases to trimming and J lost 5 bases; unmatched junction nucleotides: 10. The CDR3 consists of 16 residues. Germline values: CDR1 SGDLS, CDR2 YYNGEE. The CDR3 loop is CASSIGQGAGTGELFF. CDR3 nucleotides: TGTGCCAGCTCAATCGGACAGGGGGCAGGAACCGGGGAGCTGTTTTTT.